This entry lists 9 T cell receptor beta chains sequenced from one sample in a study of cytomegalovirus exposure and HLA in healthy donors. Measured with immunoSEQ multiplex PCR; TCRdb has only the in-frame clones, and not every one. The sample includes under 85,000 clones, approximately 94% of them seen just once. The sequenced material came from PBMCs. These receptors came from a woman aged 18-29 years in good health and CMV-seropositive.

The J gene is TRBJ2-7, the V gene TRBV11-3; maybe TRBD2 (5 bases). The germline V and J ends were trimmed by 5 bases and 0 bases, with 14 bases remaining between them. This CDR3 contains 15 residues. Germline CDR1 is SGHNT and CDR2 is YENEEA. Here the CDR3 DNA reads TGTGCCAGCAGCGCCCGGCACGGGGACTCCTACGAGCAGTACTTC. This translates into CASSARHGDSYEQYF.

This sequence joins TRBV11-3 and TRBJ1-1; the D is unclear. Per the germline V gene, CDR1 is SGHNT and CDR2 is YENEEA. V gave up 5 bases and J gave up 5 bases, with 15 bases separating them. The CDR3 contains 14 residues. The CDR3 nucleotides read TGTGCCAGCAGCGAAAGAGGCGCGAGGACTGAAGCTTTCTTT. Its protein product is CASSERGARTEAFF.

This clone was counted once. Written as DNA, the CDR3 is TGTGCCAGCAGCTTACGACGATGGGTGACTGATACGCAGTATTTT. This sequence encodes CASSLRRWVTDTQYF. The V call is TRBV7-2, the J call TRBJ2-3; no reliable D call. The germline V gene has CDR1 SGHTA and CDR2 FQGNSA. The CDR3 contains 15 residues. Trimming took off 2 bases at V and 6 bases at J, with 15 bases between the two ends.

The V call is TRBV28, the J call TRBJ1-1; 7 nucleotides match TRBD1. Germline V CDR1 and CDR2: MDHEN, SYDVKM. The CDR3 is made up of 15 amino acids. After removal of 5 bases from V and 4 bases from J, the junction contained 10 bases not matched to a gene. CDR3 DNA: TGTGCCAGCAGTGAGACCGTTCACAGGGGCACTGAAGCTTTCTTT. Its protein product is CASSETVHRGTEAFF.

The chain joins TRBV14 to TRBJ1-1; the D is unclear. V lost 2 bases and J 4 bases, leaving 11 bases between the germline ends. The CDR3 length is 14 residues. Looked up from germline, CDR1 is SGHDN and CDR2 is FVKESK. CDR3 sequence (DNA): TGTGCCAGCAGCCAACACATGGCCCCCACTGAAGCTTTCTTT. It specifies CASSQHMAPTEAFF. Using reference TRBV14 and TRBJ1-1 for the parts outside the CDR3, the full variable domain is EAGVTQFPSHSVIEKGQTVTLRCDPISGHDNLYWYRRVMGKEIKFLLHFVKESKQDESGMPNNRFLAERTGGTYSTLKVQPAELEDSGVYFCASSQHMAPTEAFFGQGTRLTVV.

The rearrangement uses TRBV30 and TRBJ2-5; D ambiguous. Trimming removed 1 base from V and 2 bases from J, with 8 bases in between. Germline CDR1 reads GTSNPN; CDR2 reads SVGIG (reference sequence). There are 13 residues in the CDR3. The CDR3 here is CAWSGGPQETQYF. The CDR3, as DNA: TGTGCCTGGAGTGGAGGCCCGCAAGAGACCCAGTACTTC. The whole variable domain, remainder taken from reference TRBV30 and TRBJ2-5, is SQTIHQWPATLVQPVGSPLSLECTVEGTSNPNLYWYRQAAGRGLQLLFYSVGIGQISSEVPQNLSASRPQDRQFILSSKKLLLSDSGFYLCAWSGGPQETQYFGPGTRLLVL.

This chain links TRBV4-1 with TRBJ1-2; 9 nucleotides line up with TRBD1. V lost 4 bases and J lost 6; bases outside the gene matches: 3. Germline V gene lookup returns CDR1 MGHRA and CDR2 YSYEKL. The CDR3 contains 13 residues. The CDR3 DNA reads as TGCGCCAGCAGCCGGACAGGGGAGAATGGCTACACCTTC. Translation gives CASSRTGENGYTF.

In DNA form, the CDR3 reads TGTGCCAGCAGCCAAGTATCGGGTAACACTGAAGCTTTCTTT. Translated: CASSQVSGNTEAFF. The chain is built from TRBV4-2 and TRBJ1-1; D is unclear. This CDR3 spans 14 amino acids. V was cut by 1 base and J by 2 bases, with 8 bases left in between. Germline CDR1 LGHNA, CDR2 YNFKEQ.

The chain uses TRBV9 and TRBJ2-3; 12 bases fit TRBD2. Trimming cost V 0 bases and J 5 bases; bases outside gene matches: 4. The CDR3 covers 16 residues. Germline V gene sequence: CDR1 SGDLS, CDR2 YYNGEE. As DNA, the CDR3 is TGTGCCAGCAGCGTAGTACTAGCGGGGGGTCAAGATACGCAGTATTTT. This sequence encodes CASSVVLAGGQDTQYF.